This T cell receptor (beta chain) was sequenced for a study of blood T cell repertoires in COVID-19. The germline V gene has CDR1 SQVTM and CDR2 ANQGSEA. The CDR3 is 13 residues long. V was cut by 7 bases and J by 1 base, with 13 bases left in between. Recruits, aged roughly 18 to 95 years, lived in some 25 US areas. In assigning cohorts, the study relied on participant-reported clinical history. Original data processing: Reference gene primers were amplified, and this amplification served to estimate nucleated cell counts. Clones were sequenced by immunoSEQ multiplex PCR, and TCRdb holds only the in-frame ones, with some missing. V and J calls and clone size are as listed in that table; D and trimming were resolved from the DNA. The table records a few hundred thousand clones, over 75% of them present only once.

The sequence was obtained from a man in his forties who had recovered from COVID-19. The chain employs TRBV29-1 and TRBJ1-2; D is possibly TRBD1 (5 bases). The sequenced sample consisted of PBMCs or T cells enriched from blood (not recorded which). CDR3 sequence reads: CSALGTYNYGYTF. CDR3 sequence (DNA): TGCAGCGCCCTCGGGACTTATAACTATGGCTACACCTTC.